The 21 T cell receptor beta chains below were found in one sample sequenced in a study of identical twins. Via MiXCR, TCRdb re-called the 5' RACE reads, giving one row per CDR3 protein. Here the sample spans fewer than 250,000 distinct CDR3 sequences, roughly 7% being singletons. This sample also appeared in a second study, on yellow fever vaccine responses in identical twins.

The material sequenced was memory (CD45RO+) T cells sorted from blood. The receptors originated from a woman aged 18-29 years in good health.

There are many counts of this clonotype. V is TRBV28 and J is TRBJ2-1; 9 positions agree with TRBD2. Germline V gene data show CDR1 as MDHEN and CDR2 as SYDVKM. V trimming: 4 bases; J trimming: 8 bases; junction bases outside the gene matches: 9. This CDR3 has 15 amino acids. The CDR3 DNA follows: TGTGCCAGCAGTTCTGAAGGAGCGGGAGGCGATGAGCAGTTCTTC. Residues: CASSSEGAGGDEQFF.

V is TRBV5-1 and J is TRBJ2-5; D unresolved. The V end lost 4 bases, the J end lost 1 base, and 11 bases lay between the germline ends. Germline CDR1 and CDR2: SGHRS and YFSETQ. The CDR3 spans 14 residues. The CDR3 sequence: CASSQMGPQETQYF. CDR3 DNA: TGCGCCAGCAGCCAAATGGGTCCCCAAGAGACCCAGTACTTC.

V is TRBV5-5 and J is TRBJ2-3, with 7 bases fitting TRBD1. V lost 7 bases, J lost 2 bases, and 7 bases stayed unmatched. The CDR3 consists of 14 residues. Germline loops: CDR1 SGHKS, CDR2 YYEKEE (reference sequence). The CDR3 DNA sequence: TGTGCCAGCGTCCACAGGGGCCACACAGATACGCAGTATTTT. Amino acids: CASVHRGHTDTQYF.

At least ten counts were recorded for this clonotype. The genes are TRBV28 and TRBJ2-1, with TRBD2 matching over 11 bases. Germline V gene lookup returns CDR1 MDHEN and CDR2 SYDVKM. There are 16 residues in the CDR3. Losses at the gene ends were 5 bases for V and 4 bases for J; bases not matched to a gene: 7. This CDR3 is CASSAPTSGVYNEQFF. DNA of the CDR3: TGTGCCAGCAGTGCCCCGACTAGCGGGGTATACAATGAGCAGTTCTTC.

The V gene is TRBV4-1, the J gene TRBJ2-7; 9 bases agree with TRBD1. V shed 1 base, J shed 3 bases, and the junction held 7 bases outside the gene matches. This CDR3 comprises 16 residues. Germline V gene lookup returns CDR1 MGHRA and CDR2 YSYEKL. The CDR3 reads CASSQGRGTGYYEQYF. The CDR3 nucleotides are TGCGCCAGCAGCCAAGGAAGGGGGACAGGGTACTACGAGCAGTACTTC.

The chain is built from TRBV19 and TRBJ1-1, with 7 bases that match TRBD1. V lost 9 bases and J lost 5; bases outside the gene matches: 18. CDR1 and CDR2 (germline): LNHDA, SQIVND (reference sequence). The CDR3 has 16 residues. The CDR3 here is CASILDPYRGRTEAFF. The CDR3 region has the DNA TGTGCCAGCATCCTCGACCCCTACAGGGGTCGGACTGAAGCTTTCTTT.

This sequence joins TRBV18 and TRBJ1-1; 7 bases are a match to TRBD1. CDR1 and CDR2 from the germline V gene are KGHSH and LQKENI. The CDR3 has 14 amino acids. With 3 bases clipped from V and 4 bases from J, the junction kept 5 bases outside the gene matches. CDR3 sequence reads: CASSPIAGGTEAFF. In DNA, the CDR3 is TGTGCCAGCTCACCTATAGCAGGGGGCACTGAAGCTTTCTTT.

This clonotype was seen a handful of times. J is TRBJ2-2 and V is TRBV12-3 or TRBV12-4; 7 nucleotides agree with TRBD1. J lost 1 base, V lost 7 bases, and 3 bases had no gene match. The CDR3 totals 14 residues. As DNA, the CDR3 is TGTGCCAGCACCTGGACAGGGAACACCGGGGAGCTGTTTTTT. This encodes CASTWTGNTGELFF.

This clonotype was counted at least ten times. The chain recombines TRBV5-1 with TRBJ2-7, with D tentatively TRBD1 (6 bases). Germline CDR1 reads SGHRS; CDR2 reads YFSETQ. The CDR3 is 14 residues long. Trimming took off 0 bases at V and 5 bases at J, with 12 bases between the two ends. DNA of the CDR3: TGCGCCAGCAGCTTGGGACAGGTGGCTGACGAGCAGTACTTC. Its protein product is CASSLGQVADEQYF. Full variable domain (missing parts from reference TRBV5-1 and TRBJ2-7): KAGVTQTPRYLIKTRGQQVTLSCSPISGHRSVSWYQQTPGQGLQFLFEYFSETQRNKGNFPGRFSGRQFSNSRSEMNVSTLELGDSALYLCASSLGQVADEQYFGPGTRLTVT.

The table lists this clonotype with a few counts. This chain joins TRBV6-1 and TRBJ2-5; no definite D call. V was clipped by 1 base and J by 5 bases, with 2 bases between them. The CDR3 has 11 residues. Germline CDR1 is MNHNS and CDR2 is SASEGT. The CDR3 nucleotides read TGTGCCAGCAGTGAAGATGAGACCCAGTACTTC. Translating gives CASSEDETQYF.

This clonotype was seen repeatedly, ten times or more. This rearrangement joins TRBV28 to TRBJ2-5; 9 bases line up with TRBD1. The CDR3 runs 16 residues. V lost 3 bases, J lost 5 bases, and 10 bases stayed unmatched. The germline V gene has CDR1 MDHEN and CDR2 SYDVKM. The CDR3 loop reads CASSFLGTGTGETQYF. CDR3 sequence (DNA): TGTGCCAGCAGTTTCCTAGGGACAGGGACGGGGGAGACCCAGTACTTC.

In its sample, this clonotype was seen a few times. DNA for the CDR3: TGCGCCAGCAGCAGCGAGGGGGGGACAGATACGCAGTATTTT. Its translation: CASSSEGGTDTQYF. This sequence joins TRBV5-1 and TRBJ2-3; the D gene is possibly TRBD2 (7 bases). V dropped 4 bases and J dropped 3 bases, with 12 bases sitting between them. There are 14 residues in the CDR3. Per germline, CDR1 SGHRS and CDR2 YFSETQ. The whole variable domain, remainder taken from reference TRBV5-1 and TRBJ2-3, is KAGVTQTPRYLIKTRGQQVTLSCSPISGHRSVSWYQQTPGQGLQFLFEYFSETQRNKGNFPGRFSGRQFSNSRSEMNVSTLELGDSALYLCASSSEGGTDTQYFGPGTRLTVL.

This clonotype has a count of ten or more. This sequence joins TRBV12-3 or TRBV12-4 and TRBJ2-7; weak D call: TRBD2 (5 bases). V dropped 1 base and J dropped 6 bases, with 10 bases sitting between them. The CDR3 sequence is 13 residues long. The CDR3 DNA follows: TGTGCCAGCAGTTTAGGTCTAGCAGGCGAGCAGTACGTC. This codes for CASSLGLAGEQYV.

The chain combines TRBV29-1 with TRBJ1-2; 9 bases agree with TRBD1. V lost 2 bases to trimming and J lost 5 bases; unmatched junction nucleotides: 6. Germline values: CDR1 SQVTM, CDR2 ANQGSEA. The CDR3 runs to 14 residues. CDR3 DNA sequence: TGCAGCGTTGAACCGGGACAGGGCTCTTATGGCTACACCTTC. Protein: CSVEPGQGSYGYTF. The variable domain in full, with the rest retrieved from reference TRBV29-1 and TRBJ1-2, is SAVISQKPSRDICQRGTSLTIQCQVDSQVTMMFWYRQQPGQSLTLIATANQGSEATYESGFVIDKFPISRPNLTFSTLTVSNMSPEDSSIYLCSVEPGQGSYGYTFGSGTRLTVV.

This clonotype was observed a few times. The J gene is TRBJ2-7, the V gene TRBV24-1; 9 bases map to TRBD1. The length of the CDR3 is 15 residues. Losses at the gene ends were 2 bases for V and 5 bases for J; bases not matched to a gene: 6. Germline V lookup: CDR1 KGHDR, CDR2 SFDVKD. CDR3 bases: TGTGCCACCAGTGATTCCTGGACAGGGGTGGACGAGCAGTACTTC. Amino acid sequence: CATSDSWTGVDEQYF.

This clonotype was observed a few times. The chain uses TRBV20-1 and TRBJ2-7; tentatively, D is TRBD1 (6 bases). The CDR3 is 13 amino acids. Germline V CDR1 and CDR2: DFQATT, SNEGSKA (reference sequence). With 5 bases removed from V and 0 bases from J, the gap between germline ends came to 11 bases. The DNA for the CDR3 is TGCAGTGCTTTAGACAGGACCTCCTACGAGCAGTACGTC. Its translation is CSALDRTSYEQYV.

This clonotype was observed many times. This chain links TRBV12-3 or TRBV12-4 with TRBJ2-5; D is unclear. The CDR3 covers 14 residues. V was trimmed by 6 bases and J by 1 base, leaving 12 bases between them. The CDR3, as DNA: TGTGCCAGCAGCCGTGGACGGAGCCAAGAGACCCAGTACTTC. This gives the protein CASSRGRSQETQYF.

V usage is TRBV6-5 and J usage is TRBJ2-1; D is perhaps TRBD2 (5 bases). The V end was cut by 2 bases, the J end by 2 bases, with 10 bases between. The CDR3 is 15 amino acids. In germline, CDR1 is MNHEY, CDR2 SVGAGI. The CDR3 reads CASSYGLATYNEQFF. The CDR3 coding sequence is TGTGCCAGCAGTTACGGGCTAGCAACCTACAATGAGCAGTTCTTC.

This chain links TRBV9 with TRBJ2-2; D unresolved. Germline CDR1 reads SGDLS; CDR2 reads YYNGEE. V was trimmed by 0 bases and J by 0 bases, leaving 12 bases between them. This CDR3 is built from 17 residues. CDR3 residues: CASSVAEGITNTGELFF. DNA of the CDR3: TGTGCCAGCAGCGTAGCTGAAGGGATCACGAACACCGGGGAGCTGTTTTTT.

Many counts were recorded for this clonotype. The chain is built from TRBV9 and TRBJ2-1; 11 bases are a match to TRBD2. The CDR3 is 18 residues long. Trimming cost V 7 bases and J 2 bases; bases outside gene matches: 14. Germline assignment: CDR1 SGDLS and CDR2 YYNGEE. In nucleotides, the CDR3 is TGTGCCAGCGGAGGAGGACTAGCGGGCCCTACTACCTACAATGAGCAGTTCTTC. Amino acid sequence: CASGGGLAGPTTYNEQFF.

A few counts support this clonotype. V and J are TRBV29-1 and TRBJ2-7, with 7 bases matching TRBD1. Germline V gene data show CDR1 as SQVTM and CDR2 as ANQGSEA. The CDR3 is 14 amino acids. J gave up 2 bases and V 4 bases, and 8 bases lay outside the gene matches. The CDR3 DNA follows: TGCAGCGTTGTGTCGGGACAGACTACCTACGAGCAGTACTTC. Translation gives CSVVSGQTTYEQYF.